The 11 T cell receptor beta chains in this list originate from one sample, sequenced in a study of cytomegalovirus exposure and HLA in healthy donors. The PCR was carried out with 60 Vbeta primers and 13 Jbeta primers. Some clones are missing from TCRdb's copy, which holds only in-frame ones; the method was immunoSEQ multiplex PCR. The sample consists of over 150,000 clones, roughly three quarters of them appearing once. Sample: PBMCs. These receptors all come from a woman between 50 and 59 years old in good health and CMV-seropositive.

This clone was counted once. The chain couples TRBV9 to TRBJ1-6, with D possibly being TRBD1 (6 bases). Germline CDR1 SGDLS, CDR2 YYNGEE. V lost 3 bases and J 7 bases, leaving 14 bases between the germline ends. This CDR3 contains 15 residues. This CDR3 is CASSAATGFNSPLHF. The CDR3 DNA reads as TGTGCCAGCAGCGCAGCGACAGGTTTCAATTCACCCCTCCACTTT.

The chain combines TRBV30 with TRBJ1-2; D is unclear. Germline V gene data show CDR1 as GTSNPN and CDR2 as SVGIG (reference sequence). This CDR3 comprises 12 residues. V was clipped by 4 bases and J by 8 bases, with 14 bases between them. CDR3: CAWTLMGVGYTF. CDR3 bases: TGTGCCTGGACCCTCATGGGAGTAGGCTACACCTTC. The full variable domain, rest sourced from reference TRBV30 and TRBJ1-2, is SQTIHQWPATLVQPVGSPLSLECTVEGTSNPNLYWYRQAAGRGLQLLFYSVGIGQISSEVPQNLSASRPQDRQFILSSKKLLLSDSGFYLCAWTLMGVGYTFGSGTRLTVV.

The chain's CDR3 is CASSYGTYITDTQYF. In nucleotides, the CDR3 is TGTGCCAGCAGCTATGGGACATACATCACAGATACGCAGTATTTT. The chain is built from TRBV5-8 and TRBJ2-3; D may be TRBD1 (6 bases). Germline CDR1 SGHTS, CDR2 YDEGEE. This CDR3 is 15 amino acids long. V was trimmed by 3 bases and J by 2 bases, leaving 13 bases between them.

This clone came up once. The conserved final phenylalanine or tryptophan is absent from the CDR3, which likely points to a read error. The V gene is TRBV9, the J gene TRBJ2-7; TRBD1 aligns across 10 bases. This CDR3 region has 19 residues. The V and J ends lost 4 bases and 4 bases, in that order; junction bases with no gene match: 20. Germline V gene data show CDR1 as SGDLS and CDR2 as YYNGEE. In nucleotides, the CDR3 is TGTGCCAGCAGCCCCCAGTTGACAGGGGGCATCGGTCAACATTACGAGCAGTACCTC. It is translated as CASSPQLTGGIGQHYEQYL.

This sequence joins TRBV11-2 and TRBJ2-5; TRBD1 aligns across 8 bases. Germline V gene data show CDR1 as SGHAT and CDR2 as FQNNGV. The V and J ends lost 7 bases and 2 bases, in that order; junction bases with no gene match: 6. The CDR3 spans 14 residues. The CDR3 region has the DNA TGTGCCAGCACCGAAAACAGGGGGCAAGAGACCCAGTACTTC. Its protein is CASTENRGQETQYF.

The chain couples TRBV7-9 to TRBJ2-5; perhaps TRBD1 as D (5 bases). Trimming left V 5 bases short and J 4 bases short, with 11 bases between. This CDR3 has 13 residues. Germline V gene sequence: CDR1 SEHNR, CDR2 FQNEAQ (reference sequence). DNA of the CDR3: TGTGCCAGCAGCCAAAAAGACAGAGAGACCCAGTACTTC. This encodes CASSQKDRETQYF.

The J gene is TRBJ2-7, the V gene TRBV6-1; possibly TRBD2 for D (7 bases). Germline V gene lookup returns CDR1 MNHNS and CDR2 SASEGT. The CDR3 loop spans 17 amino acids. Between the trimmed V and J ends, which lost 2 bases and 0 bases, there was a span of 17 bases. The CDR3 sequence is CASSEFGGGLSSYEQYF. Written as DNA, the CDR3 is TGTGCCAGCAGTGAATTTGGCGGGGGCCTCAGCTCCTACGAGCAGTACTTC.

This chain connects TRBV2 to TRBJ2-1; D uncertain. CDR3 length equals 11 residues. The germline V gene has CDR1 SNHLY and CDR2 FYNNEI. Trimming cost V 5 bases and J 9 bases, with 8 bases left between them. The CDR3 reads CASSFRLEQFF. CDR3 in DNA: TGTGCCAGCAGTTTCCGACTTGAGCAGTTCTTC.

The chain has TRBV5-4 and TRBJ1-1, with D unresolved. CDR1 is SGHNT and CDR2 is YYREEE in the germline V gene (reference sequence). The CDR3 spans 14 residues. Trimming took off 5 bases at V and 5 bases at J, with 16 bases between the two ends. CDR3 region: CASSFSNTGTEAFF. CDR3 coding DNA: TGTGCCAGCAGTTTTTCTAATACCGGTACTGAAGCTTTCTTT. The variable domain in full, with the rest retrieved from reference TRBV5-4 and TRBJ1-1, is ETGVTQSPTHLIKTRGQQVTLRCSSQSGHNTVSWYQQALGQGPQFIFQYYREEENGRGNFPPRFSGLQFPNYSSELNVNALELDDSALYLCASSFSNTGTEAFFGQGTRLTVV.

The chain has TRBV5-1 and TRBJ1-1; 11 bases align to TRBD1. Germline CDR1 is SGHRS and CDR2 is YFSETQ. The ends lost 3 bases at V and 3 bases at J; junction bases unmatched: 1. There are 14 residues in the CDR3. CDR3 bases: TGCGCCAGCAGCTGGACAGGGGGCTACACTGAAGCTTTCTTT. This translates into CASSWTGGYTEAFF.

This clone was observed a handful of times. The J gene is TRBJ1-1, the V gene TRBV6-1; TRBD1 might be the D (5 bases). V gave up 11 bases and J gave up 2 bases, with 15 bases separating them. The CDR3 contains 13 residues. The germline V gene has CDR1 MNHNS and CDR2 SASEGT. DNA for the CDR3: TGTGCCGGACGGGGCGGGGGAAACACTGAAGCTTTCTTT. Translated: CAGRGGGNTEAFF.